This TCR beta chain originates from a study of T cells expressing NK-cell markers (TCRdb year 2020). Background for the entire study: Three sorted T-cell subsets (CD3+CD56+NKG2C+, CD3+CD56+NKG2C- and CD3+CD56-NKG2C+) from about 8 donors had their TCR beta-chain repertoires profiled. Seven of the eight sequenced donors were HCMV-seropositive and one was HCMV-seronegative. The eight sequenced donors were randomly selected healthy volunteers, three men and five women. Illumina HiSeq 2000/2500, MiSeq or NextSeq was used to sequence libraries as 2 x 150 bp reads. Here is what the overall study found, with its caveats: Those dominant clonotypes were again the most abundant among CD3+CD56-NKG2C+ cells in a few donors, at about 25-60.1%. Whether the expanded NKG2C-expressing T cell clones were specific for HCMV antigens was left unclear. In a handful of donors, the dominant CD3+CD56+NKG2C+ clonotypes were among the top 10 CD8+ clonotypes and accounted for about 1.0-7.5% of CD8+ T cells.

HCMV serostatus was determined by detecting HCMV-specific IgG in serum with a commercial ELISA kit. Peripheral blood mononuclear cells were isolated from blood by Ficoll density gradient centrifugation. About this clonotype: The antigen it recognizes is unknown.

From the germline V gene (reference sequence), CDR1 is SEHNR and CDR2 is FQNEAQ. The CDR3 contains 13 residues, cysteine and phenylalanine counted. No DNA is recorded. The sequencer listed for this sample is Illumina HiSeq 2000. 5'RACE template switching, by which a universal primer site and unique molecular identifiers were added, was used to make TCR beta cDNA libraries. cDNA synthesis was primed from the TCR beta constant segment and was followed by two successive PCR amplification steps. The authors' pipeline ran thus. MIGEC was used to demultiplex reads and group reads by UMI, and MiTCR was used to assemble and quantify clonotypes. Only TCR cDNA sequences supported by at least two reads were kept to exclude erroneous sequences. Downstream repertoire analysis used the tcR package, and clonotypes were matched across fractions by CDR3 nucleotide sequence plus V segment. VDJmatch was used to annotate antigen specificity against VDJdb, with one amino acid substitution in CDR3 allowed. Reads reprocessed by TCRdb are summarized as one entry per CDR3 protein sequence, and DNA is absent. TCRdb's processing, not the study's, gives the V and J calls here. The data table for this sample lists some 140,000 distinct CDR3 sequences. Of the sample, around 37% falls within the top ten clones.

This TCR was sampled from a woman aged 50 to 65 in good health. Donor details come from another sample of the same person, matched by shared clones. Material for sequencing was blood T cells: a sorted CD56 or NKG2C T cell subset, CD4+ or CD8+ T cells, or bulk PBMC T cells (not recorded which). This chain is built from TRBV7-9 and TRBJ2-7. The CDR3 is CASSFGQAYEQYF.